The source of this T cell receptor (beta chain) is a study of cytomegalovirus exposure and HLA in healthy donors. General observations from the study: It was shown in a later analysis that HLA-associated TCR beta chains were more clonally expanded than other, equally common chains. Associated with HLA alleles at 0.05 false discovery rate in a later analysis were some 16,000 TCR beta sequences.

A multiplex PCR was run with 60 Vbeta primers and 13 Jbeta primers. Repertoires were generated with immunoSEQ multiplex PCR, while TCRdb's copy carries only in-frame clones and drops some. The sample lists around 97,000 clones; over 75% were seen once. Notes on this clone: Its antigen is unknown.

The sample taken for sequencing was PBMCs. The TCR comes from a man aged 35 to 55 in good health and CMV-seropositive.

This CDR3 reads CASSPQGTIPLEQYF. The CDR3 DNA reads as TGTGCCAGCTCACCACAAGGGACAATTCCCCTCGAGCAGTACTTC. The chain uses TRBV18 and TRBJ2-7, with D maybe TRBD1 (6 bases). V dropped 1 base and J dropped 6 bases, with 16 bases sitting between them. Germline CDR1 KGHSH, CDR2 LQKENI. There are 15 residues in the CDR3.